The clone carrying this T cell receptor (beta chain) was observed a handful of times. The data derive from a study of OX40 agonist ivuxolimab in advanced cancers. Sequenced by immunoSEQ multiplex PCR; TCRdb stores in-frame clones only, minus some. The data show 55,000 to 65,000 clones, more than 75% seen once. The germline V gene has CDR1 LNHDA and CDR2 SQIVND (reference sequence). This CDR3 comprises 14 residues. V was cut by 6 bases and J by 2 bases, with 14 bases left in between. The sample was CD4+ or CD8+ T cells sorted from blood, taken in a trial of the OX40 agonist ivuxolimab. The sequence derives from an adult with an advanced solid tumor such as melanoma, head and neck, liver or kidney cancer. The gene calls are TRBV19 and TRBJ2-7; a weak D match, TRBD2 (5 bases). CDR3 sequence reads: CASRPGAGTYEQYF. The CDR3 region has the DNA TGTGCCAGTAGGCCGGGCGCCGGGACCTACGAGCAGTACTTC.